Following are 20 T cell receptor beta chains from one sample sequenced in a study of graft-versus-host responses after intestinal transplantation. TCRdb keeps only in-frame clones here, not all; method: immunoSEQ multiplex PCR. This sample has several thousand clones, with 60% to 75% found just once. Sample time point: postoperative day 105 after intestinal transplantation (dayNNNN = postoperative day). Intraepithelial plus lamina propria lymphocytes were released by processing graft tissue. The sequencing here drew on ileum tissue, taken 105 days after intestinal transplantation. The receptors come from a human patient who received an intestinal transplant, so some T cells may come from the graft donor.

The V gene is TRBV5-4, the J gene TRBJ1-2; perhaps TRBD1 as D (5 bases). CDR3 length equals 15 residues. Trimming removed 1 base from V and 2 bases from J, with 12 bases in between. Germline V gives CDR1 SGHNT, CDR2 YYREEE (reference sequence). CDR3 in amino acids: CASSLLQGVNYGYTF. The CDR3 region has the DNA TGTGCCAGCAGCTTGTTGCAGGGCGTGAACTATGGCTACACCTTC.

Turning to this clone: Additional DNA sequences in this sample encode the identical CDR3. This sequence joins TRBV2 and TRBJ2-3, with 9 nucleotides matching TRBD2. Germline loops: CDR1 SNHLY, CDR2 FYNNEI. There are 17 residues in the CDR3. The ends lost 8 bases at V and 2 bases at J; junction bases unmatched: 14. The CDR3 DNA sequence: TGTGCCAGCGGGTTGGGTTTGACTAGCGGTCCCACAGATACGCAGTATTTT. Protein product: CASGLGLTSGPTDTQYF.

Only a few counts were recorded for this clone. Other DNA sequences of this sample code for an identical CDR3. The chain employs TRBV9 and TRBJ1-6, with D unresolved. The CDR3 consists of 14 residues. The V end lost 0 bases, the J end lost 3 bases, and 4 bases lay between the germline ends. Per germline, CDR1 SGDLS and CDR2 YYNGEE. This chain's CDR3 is CASSVAVYNSPLHF. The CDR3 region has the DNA TGTGCCAGCAGCGTAGCCGTCTATAATTCACCCCTCCACTTT.

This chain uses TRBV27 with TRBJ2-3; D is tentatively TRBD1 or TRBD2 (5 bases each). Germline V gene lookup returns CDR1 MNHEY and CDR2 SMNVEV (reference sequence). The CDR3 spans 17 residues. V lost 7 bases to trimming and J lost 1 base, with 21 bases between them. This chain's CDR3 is CASTGRVDGTRTDTQYF. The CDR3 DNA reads TGTGCCAGCACGGGGCGAGTAGACGGGACCCGCACAGATACGCAGTATTTT.

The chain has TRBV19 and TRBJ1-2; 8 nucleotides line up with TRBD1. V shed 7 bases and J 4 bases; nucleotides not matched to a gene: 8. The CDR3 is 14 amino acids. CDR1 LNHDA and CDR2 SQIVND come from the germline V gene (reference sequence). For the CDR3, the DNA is TGTGCCAGTAACCCAGGGGGCGCATTCTATGGCTACACCTTC. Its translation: CASNPGGAFYGYTF.

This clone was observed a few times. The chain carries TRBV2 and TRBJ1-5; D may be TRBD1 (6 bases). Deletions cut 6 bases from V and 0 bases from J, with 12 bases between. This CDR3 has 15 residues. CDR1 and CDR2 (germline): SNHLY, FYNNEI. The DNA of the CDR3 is TGTGCCAGCAGGCAGGGGACCCCTAGCAATCAGCCCCAGCATTTT. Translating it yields CASRQGTPSNQPQHF. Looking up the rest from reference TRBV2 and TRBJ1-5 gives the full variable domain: EPEVTQTPSHQVTQMGQEVILRCVPISNHLYFYWYRQILGQKVEFLVSFYNNEISEKSEIFDDQFSVERPDGSNFTLKIRSTKLEDSAMYFCASRQGTPSNQPQHFGDGTRLSIL.

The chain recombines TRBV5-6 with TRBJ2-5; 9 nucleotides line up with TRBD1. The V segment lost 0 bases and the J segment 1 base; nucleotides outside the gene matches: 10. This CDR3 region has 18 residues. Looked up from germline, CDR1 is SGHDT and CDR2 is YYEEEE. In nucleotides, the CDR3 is TGTGCCAGCAGCTTGGCCGGCACAGGGGGCGTGATCCAAGAGACCCAGTACTTC. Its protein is CASSLAGTGGVIQETQYF.

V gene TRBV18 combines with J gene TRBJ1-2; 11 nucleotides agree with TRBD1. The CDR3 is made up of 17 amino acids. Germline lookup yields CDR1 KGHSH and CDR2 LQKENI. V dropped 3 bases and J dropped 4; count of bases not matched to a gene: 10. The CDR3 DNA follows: TGTGCCAGCTCACCCCCATCCAGGACAGGGGGCCTCTATGGCTACACCTTC. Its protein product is CASSPPSRTGGLYGYTF.

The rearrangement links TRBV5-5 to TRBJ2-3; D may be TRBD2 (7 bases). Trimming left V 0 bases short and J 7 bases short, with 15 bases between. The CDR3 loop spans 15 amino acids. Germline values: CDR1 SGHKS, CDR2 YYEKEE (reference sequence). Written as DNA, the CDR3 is TGTGCCAGCAGCTTGGAGAGGGGGGGCCGGAATACGCAGTATTTT. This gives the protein CASSLERGGRNTQYF.

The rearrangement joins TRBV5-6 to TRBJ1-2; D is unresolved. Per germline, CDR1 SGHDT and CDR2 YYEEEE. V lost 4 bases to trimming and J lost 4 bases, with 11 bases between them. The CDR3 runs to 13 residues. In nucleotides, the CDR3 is TGTGCCAGCAGCCGGATGGGCCCCTATGGCTACACCTTC. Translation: CASSRMGPYGYTF.

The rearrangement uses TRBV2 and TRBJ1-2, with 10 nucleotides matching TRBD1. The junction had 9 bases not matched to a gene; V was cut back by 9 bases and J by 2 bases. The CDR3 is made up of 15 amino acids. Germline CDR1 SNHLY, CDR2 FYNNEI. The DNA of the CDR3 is TGTGCCAGTCGCGGACAGGGGGTTGGAAACTATGGCTACACCTTC. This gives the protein CASRGQGVGNYGYTF.

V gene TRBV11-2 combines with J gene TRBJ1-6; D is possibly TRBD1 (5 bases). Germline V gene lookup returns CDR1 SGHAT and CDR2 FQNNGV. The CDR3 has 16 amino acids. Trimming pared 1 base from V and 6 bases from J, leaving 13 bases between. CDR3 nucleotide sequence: TGTGCCAGCAGCTTAGGAATGGCAGGGATTAATTCACCCCTCCACTTT. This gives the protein CASSLGMAGINSPLHF.

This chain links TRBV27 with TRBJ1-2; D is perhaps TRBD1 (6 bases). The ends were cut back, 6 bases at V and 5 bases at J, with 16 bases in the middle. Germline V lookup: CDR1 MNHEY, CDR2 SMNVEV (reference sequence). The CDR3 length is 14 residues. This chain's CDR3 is CASRRASGEYGYTF. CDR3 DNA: TGTGCCAGCAGAAGAGCCTCAGGGGAGTATGGCTACACCTTC.

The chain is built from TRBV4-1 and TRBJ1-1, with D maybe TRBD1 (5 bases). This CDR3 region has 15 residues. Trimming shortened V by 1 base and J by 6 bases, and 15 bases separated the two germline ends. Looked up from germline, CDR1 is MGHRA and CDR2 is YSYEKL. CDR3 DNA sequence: TGCGCCAGCAGCCAAGTGGGGAGGGGAAAGCCTGAAGCTTTCTTT. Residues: CASSQVGRGKPEAFF.

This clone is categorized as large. CDR3 sequence reads: CASRDTGRDYGYTF. CDR3 in DNA: TGTGCCAGCAGGGACACAGGGCGCGACTATGGCTACACCTTC. The V and J genes are TRBV2 and TRBJ1-2; a possible D gene is TRBD1 (6 bases). Between the trimmed V and J ends, which lost 6 bases and 3 bases, there was a span of 14 bases. Germline values: CDR1 SNHLY, CDR2 FYNNEI. CDR3 length equals 14 residues.

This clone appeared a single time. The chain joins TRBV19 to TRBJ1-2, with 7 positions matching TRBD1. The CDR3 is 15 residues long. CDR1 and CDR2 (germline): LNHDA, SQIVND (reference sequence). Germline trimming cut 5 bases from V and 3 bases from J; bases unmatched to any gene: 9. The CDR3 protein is CASSFPRGFYYGYTF. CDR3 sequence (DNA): TGTGCCAGTAGTTTCCCCAGGGGGTTCTACTATGGCTACACCTTC.

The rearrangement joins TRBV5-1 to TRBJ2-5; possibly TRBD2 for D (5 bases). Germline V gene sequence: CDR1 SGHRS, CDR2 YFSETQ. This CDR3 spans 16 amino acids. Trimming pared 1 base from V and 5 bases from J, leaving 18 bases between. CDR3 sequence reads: CASSLSGRPLGETQYF. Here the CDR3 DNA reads TGCGCCAGCAGCTTGTCGGGAAGGCCTCTTGGGGAGACCCAGTACTTC.

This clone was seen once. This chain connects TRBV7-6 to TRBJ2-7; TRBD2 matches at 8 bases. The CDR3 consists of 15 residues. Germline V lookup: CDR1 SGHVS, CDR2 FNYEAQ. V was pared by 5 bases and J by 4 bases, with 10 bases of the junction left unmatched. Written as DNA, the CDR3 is TGTGCCAGCAGCCCGGAGCGGGGGAGGGTATACGAGCAGTACTTC. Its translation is CASSPERGRVYEQYF.

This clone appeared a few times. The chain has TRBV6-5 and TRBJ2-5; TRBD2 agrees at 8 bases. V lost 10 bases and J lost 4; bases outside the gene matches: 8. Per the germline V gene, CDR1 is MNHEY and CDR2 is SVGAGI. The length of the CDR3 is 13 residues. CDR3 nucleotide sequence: TGTGCCACGGGGGGGGGTCTCGTAGAGACCCAGTACTTC. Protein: CATGGGLVETQYF.

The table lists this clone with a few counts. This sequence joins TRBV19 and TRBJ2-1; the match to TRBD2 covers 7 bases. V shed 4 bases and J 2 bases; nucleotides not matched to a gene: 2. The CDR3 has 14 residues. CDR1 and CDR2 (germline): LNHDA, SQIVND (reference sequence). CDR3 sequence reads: CASSRDYAYNEQFF. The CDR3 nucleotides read TGTGCCAGTAGTAGGGACTACGCCTACAATGAGCAGTTCTTC.